The sequence of this TCR beta chain was determined in a study of blood T cell repertoires in COVID-19. For the study at large: Samples came from the United States, Italy and Spain, spanning acute and convalescent COVID-19. In each case, the material was cDNA or gDNA derived from T cells, B-cell-depleted T cells, or PBMCs.

In the original processing: Quantification of nucleated cells was approximated via reference gene primer amplification. Clones were read by immunoSEQ multiplex PCR, and TCRdb kept only the in-frame ones, dropping some. The DNA was the basis for D and trimming; V, J and clone size are from that table. The sample contains hundreds of thousands of clones, around 90% of which appear only once. The CDR3 totals 17 residues. After removal of 1 base from V and 5 bases from J, the junction contained 8 bases not matched to a gene. Germline V CDR1 and CDR2: MNHNS, SASEGT. The chain recombines TRBV6-1 with TRBJ2-3, with 11 positions matching TRBD2. Sample: peripheral blood. The sequence derives from a woman aged 18-29 years who had recovered from COVID-19. CDR3 sequence reads: CASSEVWLAGGQDTQYF. The DNA for the CDR3 is TGTGCCAGCAGTGAAGTTTGGCTAGCGGGAGGACAAGATACGCAGTATTTT.